The source of this T cell receptor beta chain is a study of CD8 T cells in Susac syndrome. Notes on the study in general: Expansion of clones was not seen in the CD4+ T cell repertoires of Susac syndrome.

The CDR3 length is 14 residues. In germline, CDR1 is SGHRS, CDR2 YFSETQ. V lost 4 bases and J 2 bases, leaving 13 bases between the germline ends. With respect to this clonotype: Antigen unknown.

Random hexamers served to reverse transcribe roughly 0.45 to 1 ug RNA. In TCRdb, the immunoSEQ multiplex PCR reads were re-called with MiXCR into one record per CDR3 protein. The data contain about 190,000 distinct CDR3 sequences, around nine tenths of them singletons. V and J are TRBV5-1 and TRBJ2-7; no firm D call. The sample taken for sequencing was CD4+ T cells from PBMCs. This clonotype was obtained from a human donor with Susac syndrome. CDR3 nucleotides: TGCGCCAGCAGCCCCTACGGGTTAACCTACGAGCAGTACTTC. Its protein is CASSPYGLTYEQYF. The complete variable domain, with remaining parts taken from reference TRBV5-1 and TRBJ2-7, reads KAGVTQTPRYLIKTRGQQVTLSCSPISGHRSVSWYQQTPGQGLQFLFEYFSETQRNKGNFPGRFSGRQFSNSRSEMNVSTLELGDSALYLCASSPYGLTYEQYFGPGTRLTVT.